This is a list of T cell receptor beta chains from one sample in a study of T cell responses to AZD1222 COVID-19 vaccine. Data came from immunoSEQ multiplex PCR; TCRdb stores just in-frame clones and leaves some out. The table has under 150,000 clones, about 90% seen once. Sample: peripheral blood, taken on day 0 of AZD1222 vaccination. These receptors originate from an adult in good health. Both conserved end residues are part of each CDR3. The order of the fields is V gene, clone size, J gene, D gene, CDR3 DNA, CDR3 protein. D genes are given only for firm matches. Only part of the rows carry a size: once, few, many, or a class if the clone is expanded.

V gene: TRBV27; clone size: NA; J gene: TRBJ2-7; D gene: TRBD1; CDR3 DNA: TGTGCCAGCAGTTTGACAGGGGGCAATTACGAGCAGTACTTC; CDR3 protein: CASSLTGGNYEQYF
V gene: TRBV4-1; clone size: NA; J gene: TRBJ1-2; D gene: TRBD1; CDR3 DNA: TGCGCCAGCAGCCCTTGGGACAGGGGGGGAGGTGGCTACACCTTC; CDR3 protein: CASSPWDRGGGGYTF
V gene: TRBV30; clone size: NA; J gene: TRBJ2-7; D gene: TRBD1; CDR3 DNA: TGTGCCTGGCGGGACAGTTTGTACTACGAGCAGTACTTC; CDR3 protein: CAWRDSLYYEQYF
V gene: TRBV24-1; clone size: NA; J gene: TRBJ2-2; D gene: NA; CDR3 DNA: TGTGCCACCAGTGATTTGAGGGACACCGGGGAGCTGTTTTTT; CDR3 protein: CATSDLRDTGELFF
V gene: TRBV6-5; clone size: NA; J gene: TRBJ2-3; D gene: NA; CDR3 DNA: TGTGCCAGCAGTTACTCGAATATTCCGACACCCGATACGCAGTATTTT; CDR3 protein: CASSYSNIPTPDTQYF
V gene: TRBV7-3; clone size: once; J gene: TRBJ1-1; D gene: TRBD1; CDR3 DNA: TGTGCCAGCAGCCTTAGACAGGGGGTGAACACTGAAGCTTTCTTT; CDR3 protein: CASSLRQGVNTEAFF
V gene: TRBV5-1; clone size: NA; J gene: TRBJ1-1; D gene: NA; CDR3 DNA: TGCGCCAGCAGCTTGGTTGGGGGAGTGACTGAAGCTTTCTTT; CDR3 protein: CASSLVGGVTEAFF
V gene: TRBV24-1; clone size: NA; J gene: TRBJ2-1; D gene: NA; CDR3 DNA: TGTGCCACCGGACCGTTAGGGGCTGACGGCTACAATGAGCAGTTCTTC; CDR3 protein: CATGPLGADGYNEQFF
V gene: TRBV7-3; clone size: once; J gene: TRBJ1-1; D gene: NA; CDR3 DNA: TGTGCCAGCAGCCTAACTGACAGGAACACTGAAGCTTTCTTT; CDR3 protein: CASSLTDRNTEAFF
V gene: TRBV7-2; clone size: NA; J gene: TRBJ2-1; D gene: NA; CDR3 DNA: TGTGCCAGCAGCTTAACGGCAGGGAGAGGGGTTGAGCAGTTCTTC; CDR3 protein: CASSLTAGRGVEQFF
V gene: TRBV4-2; clone size: NA; J gene: TRBJ1-2; D gene: TRBD1; CDR3 DNA: TGTGCCAGCAGCCAAGACTGGACAGGGGGGGGATATGGCTACACCTTC; CDR3 protein: CASSQDWTGGGYGYTF
V gene: TRBV7-3; clone size: NA; J gene: TRBJ2-2; D gene: NA; CDR3 DNA: TGTGCCAGCAGCTCCCCTAACACCGGGGAGCTGTTTTTT; CDR3 protein: CASSSPNTGELFF
V gene: TRBV11-2; clone size: NA; J gene: TRBJ2-1; D gene: TRBD2; CDR3 DNA: TGTGCCAGCAGCTCGTTGACGGGAGGCCCCTACAATGAGCAGTTCTTC; CDR3 protein: CASSSLTGGPYNEQFF
V gene: TRBV3-1/TRBV3-2; clone size: few; J gene: TRBJ2-3; D gene: NA; CDR3 DNA: TGTGCCAGCAGCCAAGTGGCGGTGACAGATACGCAGTATTTT; CDR3 protein: CASSQVAVTDTQYF
V gene: TRBV24-1; clone size: NA; J gene: TRBJ1-2; D gene: NA; CDR3 DNA: TGTGCCACCAGTGCCACGGACCAATATAACTATGGCTACACCTTC; CDR3 protein: CATSATDQYNYGYTF
V gene: TRBV7-2; clone size: NA; J gene: TRBJ2-1; D gene: TRBD1; CDR3 DNA: TGTGCCAGCAGATCCCGTGACAGGGTTCTAAACAATGAGCAGTTCTTC; CDR3 protein: CASRSRDRVLNNEQFF
V gene: TRBV6-5; clone size: NA; J gene: TRBJ1-5; D gene: NA; CDR3 DNA: TGTGCCAGCAGACCCTACCTAAATAGCAATCAGCCCCAGCATTTT; CDR3 protein: CASRPYLNSNQPQHF
V gene: TRBV3-1/TRBV3-2; clone size: NA; J gene: TRBJ2-1; D gene: TRBD2; CDR3 DNA: TGTGCCAGCAGCCCCGGGACTAGCGCCTTTAGCTCCTACAATGAGCAGTTCTTC; CDR3 protein: CASSPGTSAFSSYNEQFF
V gene: TRBV2; clone size: NA; J gene: TRBJ2-7; D gene: TRBD2; CDR3 DNA: TGTGCCAGCAACCTCCTGAGTAGCGGGAGCTACGAGCAGTACTTC; CDR3 protein: CASNLLSSGSYEQYF
V gene: TRBV5-6; clone size: NA; J gene: TRBJ1-6; D gene: NA; CDR3 DNA: TGTGCCAGCAGCTTGGGTCAAGGTCGGGCGACACCCCTCCACTTT; CDR3 protein: CASSLGQGRATPLHF
V gene: TRBV27; clone size: NA; J gene: TRBJ2-1; D gene: NA; CDR3 DNA: TGTGCCAGCAGTCCCTCCACCAGCCGCTCCTACAATGAGCAGTTCTTC; CDR3 protein: CASSPSTSRSYNEQFF
V gene: TRBV5-1; clone size: NA; J gene: TRBJ1-1; D gene: NA; CDR3 DNA: TGCGCCAGCAGCGAAATGAACAGTAAAGCTTTCTTT; CDR3 protein: CASSEMNSKAFF
V gene: TRBV28; clone size: NA; J gene: TRBJ2-7; D gene: NA; CDR3 DNA: TGTGCCAGCAGTTTAACAGAGTCCGGTTTATCCTACGAGCAGTACTTC; CDR3 protein: CASSLTESGLSYEQYF
V gene: TRBV7-2; clone size: NA; J gene: TRBJ2-1; D gene: NA; CDR3 DNA: TGTGCCAGCAGCTTAGGGTCTGGATGGGCTGAGCAGTTCTTC; CDR3 protein: CASSLGSGWAEQFF
V gene: TRBV27; clone size: NA; J gene: TRBJ2-1; D gene: TRBD1; CDR3 DNA: TGTGCCAGCCTCGCGGACAGGGCCGCTCCTTACAATGAGCAGTTCTTC; CDR3 protein: CASLADRAAPYNEQFF
V gene: TRBV7-9; clone size: NA; J gene: TRBJ1-1; D gene: NA; CDR3 DNA: TGTGCCAGCAGCTTAGTTGGTGGAGACACTGAAGCTTTCTTT; CDR3 protein: CASSLVGGDTEAFF
V gene: TRBV4-2; clone size: NA; J gene: TRBJ1-1; D gene: TRBD1; CDR3 DNA: TGTGCCAGCAGCCAAGGGCCCAGAGGGATTGTGAGCCGGGACAGAATGAACACTGAAGCTTTCTTT; CDR3 protein: CASSQGPRGIVSRDRMNTEAFF
V gene: TRBV27; clone size: NA; J gene: TRBJ2-2; D gene: TRBD2; CDR3 DNA: TGTGCCAGCAGTATCACTAGCGGGGGGGTGCTCCGGGAGCTGTTTTTT; CDR3 protein: CASSITSGGVLRELFF
V gene: TRBV5-1; clone size: NA; J gene: TRBJ1-3; D gene: NA; CDR3 DNA: TGCGCCAGCAGCTTGGCAGGCTCTGGAAACACCATATATTTT; CDR3 protein: CASSLAGSGNTIYF
V gene: TRBV27; clone size: NA; J gene: TRBJ2-7; D gene: TRBD2; CDR3 DNA: TGTGCCAGCAGCCCAAGCGGGAGAATCGACGAGCAGTACTTC; CDR3 protein: CASSPSGRIDEQYF
V gene: TRBV27; clone size: NA; J gene: TRBJ2-1; D gene: NA; CDR3 DNA: TGTGCCAGCAGTTTAGAGGGACTGGATTACAATGAGCAGTTCTTC; CDR3 protein: CASSLEGLDYNEQFF
V gene: TRBV3-1/TRBV3-2; clone size: once; J gene: TRBJ2-5; D gene: NA; CDR3 DNA: TGTGCCAGCAGCCGACTCGCAGAGACCCAGTACTTC; CDR3 protein: CASSRLAETQYF
V gene: TRBV2; clone size: NA; J gene: TRBJ1-2; D gene: NA; CDR3 DNA: TGTGCCAGCAGTGAGGGGACGGTCTATGGCTACACCTTC; CDR3 protein: CASSEGTVYGYTF
V gene: TRBV14; clone size: NA; J gene: TRBJ1-2; D gene: NA; CDR3 DNA: TGTGCCAGCAGCATCGACAGAGTCTATGGCTACACCTTC; CDR3 protein: CASSIDRVYGYTF
V gene: TRBV5-1; clone size: NA; J gene: TRBJ2-2; D gene: NA; CDR3 DNA: TGCGCCAGCAGCCGACAGGAAGGGACCGGGGAGCTGTTTTTT; CDR3 protein: CASSRQEGTGELFF
V gene: TRBV27; clone size: NA; J gene: TRBJ1-6; D gene: NA; CDR3 DNA: TGTGCCAGCAGTCCCCAAGGGACAACCGATAATTCACCCCTCCACTTT; CDR3 protein: CASSPQGTTDNSPLHF
V gene: TRBV19; clone size: NA; J gene: TRBJ1-1; D gene: NA; CDR3 DNA: TGTGCCAGTAGTCCCCTCGACCGGGACCGGGACTTT; CDR3 protein: CASSPLDRDRDF
V gene: TRBV2; clone size: once; J gene: TRBJ2-7; D gene: NA; CDR3 DNA: TGTGCCAGCGCGGATAACTACGAGCAGTACTTC; CDR3 protein: CASADNYEQYF
V gene: TRBV2; clone size: NA; J gene: TRBJ2-5; D gene: NA; CDR3 DNA: TGTGCCAGCAGGGCGGTCCAAGAGACCCAGTACTTC; CDR3 protein: CASRAVQETQYF
V gene: TRBV4-1; clone size: NA; J gene: TRBJ2-1; D gene: TRBD2; CDR3 DNA: TGCGCCAGCAGCCCCTGGACTAGCGGGAATAATGAGCAGTTCTTC; CDR3 protein: CASSPWTSGNNEQFF
V gene: TRBV9; clone size: NA; J gene: TRBJ1-2; D gene: NA; CDR3 DNA: TGTGCCAGCAGCGTATCCGGGGTTGGCTATGGCTACACCTTC; CDR3 protein: CASSVSGVGYGYTF
V gene: TRBV7-9; clone size: NA; J gene: TRBJ2-7; D gene: NA; CDR3 DNA: TGTGCCAGCAGCTTAGGCGAGGGTGGTTACGAGCAGTACTTC; CDR3 protein: CASSLGEGGYEQYF
V gene: TRBV6-6; clone size: NA; J gene: TRBJ1-2; D gene: TRBD1; CDR3 DNA: TGTGCCAGCAGTTCCAACAGGGGGCTAAACTATGGCTACACCTTC; CDR3 protein: CASSSNRGLNYGYTF
V gene: TRBV11-3; clone size: NA; J gene: TRBJ2-5; D gene: NA; CDR3 DNA: TGTGCCAGCAGCCGGCGGGACCAAGAGACCCAGTACTTC; CDR3 protein: CASSRRDQETQYF
V gene: TRBV7-2; clone size: NA; J gene: TRBJ1-5; D gene: NA; CDR3 DNA: TGTGCCAGCAGCCCGACAGTCTATAGCAATCAGCCCCAGCATTTT; CDR3 protein: CASSPTVYSNQPQHF
V gene: TRBV5-4; clone size: once; J gene: TRBJ1-1; D gene: NA; CDR3 DNA: TGTGCCAGCAGCTTGGACAGGGAGAACACTGAAGCTTTCTTT; CDR3 protein: CASSLDRENTEAFF